Below, one T cell receptor (beta chain) is given with its context. This entry belongs to a study of T-cell memory formation after mild COVID-19. The CDR3 runs 17 residues. After removal of 1 base from V and 0 bases from J, the junction contained 7 bases not matched to a gene. Germline CDR1 SEHNR, CDR2 FQNEAQ (reference sequence). TCRdb processed the 5' RACE reads anew with MiXCR; each CDR3 protein has one entry. The sample has about 620,000 distinct CDR3 sequences; roughly 18% are singletons. Sequencing used PBMCs or a T cell subset sorted from them (not recorded which). The clonotype comes from an adult woman who had mild COVID-19 (a few samples of this study predate the infection). Cell type and time point are not known. The chain carries TRBV7-9 and TRBJ1-1, with 8 bases identical to TRBD1. The CDR3 DNA reads TGTGCCAGCAGCTTAGATGCGGGACAGGTGATGAACACTGAAGCTTTCTTT. Its protein product is CASSLDAGQVMNTEAFF. The entire variable domain, with the rest obtained from reference TRBV7-9 and TRBJ1-1, is as follows: DTGVSQNPRHKITKRGQNVTFRCDPISEHNRLYWYRQTLGQGPEFLTYFQNEAQLEKSRLLSDRFSAERPKGSFSTLEIQRTEQGDSAMYLCASSLDAGQVMNTEAFFGQGTRLTVV.